The entry below describes one T cell receptor beta chain. Its antigen is as yet unknown. The CDR3 totals 14 residues. The ends lost 4 bases at V and 4 bases at J; junction bases unmatched: 4. The germline gives CDR1 SGHDT, CDR2 YYEEEE. This sample is drawn from a study of cytomegalovirus exposure and HLA in healthy donors. The PCR made use of 60 Vbeta and 13 Jbeta primers. Data came from immunoSEQ multiplex PCR; TCRdb stores just in-frame clones and leaves some out. The table has about 160,000 clones, approximately 77% seen once; the top ten hold 6% to 8%. Whole-study findings and limits: Later on, an analysis tied some 17,000 TCR beta sequences to HLA alleles at 0.05 false discovery rate. Clonal expansion, a later analysis showed, was greater in HLA-associated TCR beta chains than in equally common others. Later analysis associated a missense DCLRE1C variant with TCR beta V- and J-gene trimming.

The gene calls are TRBV5-6 and TRBJ1-4, with TRBD1 identical over 7 bases. The receptor comes from a male donor in good health and CMV-seropositive. Sequenced input: PBMCs. CDR3 DNA sequence: TGTGCCAGCAGCGCCGGGACAGTTAATGAAAAACTGTTTTTT. Encoded protein: CASSAGTVNEKLFF.